These 31 T cell receptor beta chains were sequenced from one sample in a study of control samples from healthy donors and cancer patients. The protocol was immunoSEQ multiplex PCR, while the TCRdb copy is restricted to in-frame clones and leaves out a portion. The table includes approximately 84,000 clones, approximately 78% detected once. Sequencing input: blood. These receptors originate from a woman aged 55 to 70 in good health.

The chain employs TRBV28 and TRBJ2-7; unclear D gene. The CDR3 contains 16 residues. The V end was cut by 7 bases, the J end by 5 bases, with 24 bases between. Germline CDR1 MDHEN, CDR2 SYDVKM. CDR3 amino acids: CASTQPRVAGKDEQYF. For the CDR3, the DNA is TGTGCCAGCACCCAACCCCGGGTGGCAGGCAAAGACGAGCAGTACTTC.

The chain couples TRBV6-2 or TRBV6-3 to TRBJ2-7; D is undetermined. CDR3 size: 11 residues. Deletions cut 5 bases from V and 9 bases from J, with 11 bases between. Germline loops: CDR1 MNHEY, CDR2 SVGEGT. The CDR3 sequence: CASSTSLGQYF. CDR3 coding DNA: TGTGCCAGCAGTACATCTTTGGGGCAGTACTTC.

This chain connects TRBV19 to TRBJ1-2; D may be TRBD1 (6 bases). The CDR3 is 14 residues long. Looked up from germline, CDR1 is LNHDA and CDR2 is SQIVND (reference sequence). V gave up 3 bases and J gave up 2 bases, with 10 bases separating them. CDR3 sequence: CASSIRGLNYGYTF. In DNA form, the CDR3 reads TGTGCCAGTAGTATTCGGGGGCTGAACTATGGCTACACCTTC.

The J gene is TRBJ2-2, the V gene TRBV12-3 or TRBV12-4; 8 nucleotides line up with TRBD2. With 6 bases clipped from V and 7 bases from J, the junction kept 1 base outside the gene matches. The CDR3 extends over 12 amino acids. Here the CDR3 DNA reads TGTGCCAGCAGCCGGGAGGGCGGGGAGCTGTTTTTT. This sequence encodes CASSREGGELFF.

V usage is TRBV29-1 and J usage is TRBJ2-2; the match to TRBD1 covers 7 bases. The V segment lost 1 base and the J segment 4 bases; nucleotides outside the gene matches: 3. This CDR3 spans 14 amino acids. Germline CDR1 reads SQVTM; CDR2 reads ANQGSEA. The CDR3 bases are TGCAGCGTTGAAGTCTCAGGGGGCACCGGGGAGCTGTTTTTT. This encodes CSVEVSGGTGELFF.

The rearrangement links TRBV5-1 to TRBJ2-7; D remains unclear. The CDR3 consists of 13 residues. V was clipped by 4 bases and J by 3 bases, with 11 bases between them. The germline gives CDR1 SGHRS, CDR2 YFSETQ. The CDR3: CASSPRPVYEQYF. The CDR3 bases are TGCGCCAGCAGCCCCCGACCCGTCTACGAGCAGTACTTC.

The chain couples TRBV29-1 to TRBJ1-2; no firm D call. The V gene lost 5 bases and the J gene lost 4 bases, with 17 bases spanning the gap. Germline CDR1 is SQVTM and CDR2 is ANQGSEA. This CDR3 comprises 14 residues. CDR3 protein: CSVSGFAFSYGYTF. The DNA of the CDR3 is TGCAGCGTTTCGGGGTTCGCATTTTCCTATGGCTACACCTTC.

The chain has TRBV7-2 and TRBJ2-4; D gene unclear. The CDR3 has 14 residues. The germline CDR1 and CDR2 sequences are SGHTA and FQGNSA. V was cut by 1 base and J by 5 bases, with 9 bases left in between. The CDR3 coding sequence is TGTGCCAGCAGCTTAGAGTTATACGAAAACATTCAGTACTTC. This encodes CASSLELYENIQYF.

This chain uses TRBV27 with TRBJ1-3; D is unclear. The CDR3 is made up of 14 amino acids. CDR1 and CDR2 (germline): MNHEY, SMNVEV (reference sequence). V dropped 2 bases and J dropped 2 bases, with 7 bases sitting between them. In DNA, the CDR3 is TGTGCCAGCAGTTTAACGGGTACTGGAAACACCATATATTTT. Translation: CASSLTGTGNTIYF.

V and J are TRBV18 and TRBJ1-1, with D maybe TRBD1 (6 bases). The CDR3 consists of 16 residues. The germline V gene has CDR1 KGHSH and CDR2 LQKENI. V was trimmed by 1 base and J by 6 bases, leaving 18 bases between them. CDR3 loop: CASSPRGGLASPEAFF. DNA of the CDR3: TGTGCCAGCTCACCACGAGGGGGGCTCGCCTCCCCTGAAGCTTTCTTT.

The CDR3 loop reads CASSSQGDSYNSPLHF. As DNA, the CDR3 is TGTGCCAGCAGTTCGCAGGGGGACTCCTATAATTCACCCCTCCACTTT. The chain combines TRBV27 with TRBJ1-6; TRBD1 aligns across 7 bases. The V segment lost 4 bases and the J segment 0 bases; nucleotides outside the gene matches: 3. The CDR3 spans 16 residues. Germline assignment: CDR1 MNHEY and CDR2 SMNVEV (reference sequence).

The V gene is TRBV28, the J gene TRBJ2-5; tentative D call: TRBD1 (6 bases). The germline V gene encodes CDR1 MDHEN and CDR2 SYDVKM. The CDR3 covers 16 residues. The V end was cut by 6 bases, the J end by 3 bases, with 20 bases between. The CDR3 DNA follows: TGTGCCAGCAGGCCGCCATGGACAGAATTCAAAGAGACCCAGTACTTC. Protein product: CASRPPWTEFKETQYF.

J is TRBJ2-1 and V is TRBV6-6; the match to TRBD2 covers 7 bases. CDR1 and CDR2 from the germline V gene are MNHNY and SVGAGI (reference sequence). J was trimmed by 5 bases and V by 2 bases; bases with no gene match: 6. This CDR3 has 15 residues. The CDR3 bases are TGTGCCAGCAGTTACGGGGGGGGAGGGAACAATGAGCAGTTCTTC. It yields the protein CASSYGGGGNNEQFF.

The rearrangement joins TRBV18 to TRBJ1-5, with D possibly TRBD1 on 5 matching bases. CDR1 is KGHSH, CDR2 LQKENI, per germline. The CDR3 spans 14 residues. V was pared by 3 bases and J by 5 bases, with 11 bases between. For the CDR3, the DNA is TGTGCCAGCTCACCTGCAGGGCCAGATCAGCCCCAGCATTTT. Its translation is CASSPAGPDQPQHF.

The chain joins TRBV28 to TRBJ2-1; 10 nucleotides agree with TRBD2. The germline gives CDR1 MDHEN, CDR2 SYDVKM. V lost 7 bases to trimming and J lost 2 bases; unmatched junction nucleotides: 5. The CDR3 length is 15 residues. The CDR3 loop is CASTQSGGAYNEQFF. The CDR3 DNA reads as TGTGCCAGCACCCAGAGCGGGGGGGCCTACAATGAGCAGTTCTTC.

This sequence joins TRBV2 and TRBJ2-3; D assignment may be TRBD1 or TRBD2 (5 bases each). There are 15 residues in the CDR3. V lost 6 bases to trimming and J lost 1 base, with 14 bases between them. Germline CDR1 and CDR2: SNHLY and FYNNEI. The CDR3 loop reads CASSGASAGTDTQYF. Written as DNA, the CDR3 is TGTGCCAGCAGCGGGGCCTCCGCCGGCACAGATACGCAGTATTTT.

The rearrangement joins TRBV9 to TRBJ1-1; no clear D. V lost 4 bases and J 3 bases, leaving 13 bases between the germline ends. CDR1 SGDLS and CDR2 YYNGEE come from the germline V gene. The CDR3 consists of 14 residues. The CDR3 nucleotides are TGTGCCAGCAGCCCCCGAAACGTCTACACTGAAGCTTTCTTT. It specifies CASSPRNVYTEAFF.

The CDR3 DNA sequence: TGTGCCAGCAGCAGCAGACAGGGTTTGGGGGAGACCCAGTACTTC. It codes for CASSSRQGLGETQYF. This chain uses TRBV7-2 with TRBJ2-5; 7 nucleotides line up with TRBD1. With V trimmed by 5 bases and J by 5 bases, 11 bases remained unmatched. Per the germline V gene, CDR1 is SGHTA and CDR2 is FQGNSA. CDR3 length: 15 residues.

This rearrangement joins TRBV19 to TRBJ2-2; 10 bases line up with TRBD2. The CDR3 is 15 amino acids. Looked up from germline, CDR1 is LNHDA and CDR2 is SQIVND (reference sequence). The V gene end was trimmed by 8 bases and the J gene end by 7 bases; junction bases not matched to a gene: 10. CDR3 region: CASGQLAGVGGELFF. In DNA, the CDR3 is TGTGCCAGTGGCCAGCTAGCGGGAGTTGGCGGGGAGCTGTTTTTT.

The rearrangement links TRBV19 to TRBJ2-6; TRBD1 matches 7 bases. The V and J ends lost 6 bases and 4 bases, in that order; junction bases with no gene match: 6. Germline CDR1 is LNHDA and CDR2 is SQIVND (reference sequence). This CDR3 spans 15 amino acids. This CDR3 is CASSPDRAGANVLTF. The CDR3 DNA reads as TGTGCCAGTAGCCCTGACAGGGCGGGGGCCAACGTCCTGACTTTC.

This clone showed up just once. J is TRBJ2-1 and V is TRBV4-2; 7 positions match TRBD1. The CDR3 has 17 amino acids. The germline V gene has CDR1 LGHNA and CDR2 YNFKEQ. V was pared by 1 base and J by 7 bases, with 13 bases of the junction left unmatched. CDR3 nucleotide sequence: TGTGCCAGCAGCCAAGGAGGTGAGACAGGGCTCAGGAATGAGCAGTTCTTC. Translating gives CASSQGGETGLRNEQFF.

The rearrangement uses TRBV28 and TRBJ2-7; 7 nucleotides line up with TRBD1. The germline gives CDR1 MDHEN, CDR2 SYDVKM. The CDR3 sequence is 13 residues long. Trimming removed 2 bases from V and 4 bases from J; junction bases left unmatched: 2. CDR3 sequence reads: CASSLNRGYEQYF. The CDR3 DNA reads as TGTGCCAGCAGTTTAAACAGGGGATACGAGCAGTACTTC.

The chain couples TRBV14 to TRBJ2-6, with D uncertain. Germline V CDR1 and CDR2: SGHDN, FVKESK. The CDR3 has 17 residues. Trimming left V 7 bases short and J 0 bases short, with 16 bases between. The CDR3 is CASTPGSEDSGANVLTF. The CDR3 DNA reads as TGTGCCAGCACCCCGGGCAGTGAGGACTCTGGGGCCAACGTCCTGACTTTC.

V usage is TRBV28 and J usage is TRBJ1-2; perhaps TRBD1 as D (5 bases). Trimming shortened V by 3 bases and J by 6 bases, and 14 bases separated the two germline ends. CDR1 is MDHEN, CDR2 SYDVKM, per germline. The CDR3 runs 14 residues. This chain's CDR3 is CASSFTGTFHGYTF. As DNA, the CDR3 is TGTGCCAGCAGTTTTACCGGGACCTTCCATGGCTACACCTTC.

The genes are TRBV4-1 and TRBJ2-5, with a tentative D call TRBD1 (6 bases). This CDR3 comprises 14 residues. Germline values: CDR1 MGHRA, CDR2 YSYEKL. The V end was cut by 3 bases, the J end by 5 bases, with 13 bases between. DNA for the CDR3: TGCGCCAGCAGCCATCCAGGGGCCCAGGAGACCCAGTACTTC. This codes for CASSHPGAQETQYF.

The chain recombines TRBV29-1 with TRBJ2-1, with 8 bases lining up with TRBD2. The germline V gene has CDR1 SQVTM and CDR2 ANQGSEA. Trimming took 5 bases from V and 4 from J; bases not matched to a gene: 7. This CDR3 has 14 amino acids. As DNA, the CDR3 is TGCAGCGTTTCGGGGGGGGTTACATACAATGAGCAGTTCTTC. This codes for CSVSGGVTYNEQFF.

This rearrangement joins TRBV5-1 to TRBJ2-2; possibly TRBD1 or TRBD2 for D (6 bases each). The CDR3 runs to 15 residues. V gave up 3 bases and J gave up 4 bases, with 13 bases separating them. CDR1 is SGHRS and CDR2 is YFSETQ in the germline V gene. The CDR3 sequence is CASSSLTGATGELFF. The CDR3 DNA reads as TGCGCCAGCAGCTCATTGACGGGGGCCACCGGGGAGCTGTTTTTT.

V is TRBV6-6 and J is TRBJ1-5, with 9 positions matching TRBD1. V lost 5 bases and J lost 4; bases outside the gene matches: 9. Germline V lookup: CDR1 MNHNY, CDR2 SVGAGI (reference sequence). The CDR3 is 16 amino acids. For the CDR3, the DNA is TGTGCCAGCAGTCTTATGGACAGGGGAGGTAATCAGCCCCAGCATTTT. Encoded protein: CASSLMDRGGNQPQHF.

This clone was found a few times. This chain links TRBV11-2 with TRBJ2-5, with 8 bases matching TRBD1. The ends lost 0 bases at V and 6 bases at J; junction bases unmatched: 0. This CDR3 has 13 residues. From germline, CDR1 is SGHAT and CDR2 FQNNGV. The CDR3 here is CASSLDRGQTQYF. The CDR3 DNA sequence: TGTGCCAGCAGCTTAGACAGGGGGCAGACCCAGTACTTC. Supplemented by reference TRBV11-2 and TRBJ2-5, the full variable domain reads EAGVAQSPRYKIIEKRQSVAFWCNPISGHATLYWYQQILGQGPKLLIQFQNNGVVDDSQLPKDRFSAERLKGVDSTLKIQPAKLEDSAVYLCASSLDRGQTQYFGPGTRLLVL.

The chain is built from TRBV5-8 and TRBJ2-1, with D possibly TRBD2 on 6 matching bases. Germline CDR1 is SGHTS and CDR2 is YDEGEE. Trimming stripped 5 bases from V and 6 bases from J, with 30 bases between. The CDR3 has 19 amino acids. CDR3 DNA sequence: TGTGCCAGCAGAAAATCCCCCCGGGGCGGGACCACCCTATTCAATGAGCAGTTCTTC. Its protein is CASRKSPRGGTTLFNEQFF.

The rearrangement uses TRBV2 and TRBJ1-2, with a tentative D call TRBD1 (6 bases). Germline assignment: CDR1 SNHLY and CDR2 FYNNEI. V was shortened by 5 bases and J by 8 bases, with 15 bases between the two germline ends. CDR3 length equals 13 residues. CDR3 in DNA: TGTGCCAGCAGTCCCCAGGGACAATCCGGCTACACCTTC. Translating gives CASSPQGQSGYTF.